These 3 T cell receptor beta chains share one sample of origin, sequenced in a study of tumor-infiltrating lymphocytes in glioblastoma multiforme. TCRB libraries came from RNA via three nested multiplex PCR rounds. From the multiplex PCR reads, TCRdb called clonotypes with MiXCR, one entry per CDR3 protein. The table records over 10,000 distinct CDR3 sequences, 66% of them present only once. The sample consisted of brain tumor tissue. Source of these receptors: a male donor with glioblastoma.

Concerning this clonotype: One end of the junction varies from germline; a read error may be responsible. The rearrangement uses TRBV20-1 and TRBJ1-6; 9 bases agree with TRBD1. This CDR3 has 14 amino acids. CDR1 and CDR2 (germline): DFQATT, SNEGSKA (reference sequence). This CDR3 reads CSARDRTGDSPPHF. DNA of the CDR3: TGCAGTGCTAGAGATCGGACAGGGGATTCACCCCCCCACTTC.

A remark on this clonotype: Germline is not matched at one junction end, which may reflect a read error. DNA for the CDR3: TGTGCCAACAGCGGCGACAGGGGGACTAGCGGAATCTACAATGAGCAGCTCTTC. Translated, it gives CANSGDRGTSGIYNEQLF. The gene calls are TRBV11-2 and TRBJ2-1; 11 bases match TRBD2. This CDR3 comprises 18 residues. The V gene's germline CDR1 is SGHAT and CDR2 FQNNGV.

In the case of this clonotype: One end of the junction fails to match germline, which may point to a read error. The rearrangement uses TRBV6-5 and TRBJ2-3; D is perhaps TRBD1 (5 bases). The germline V gene has CDR1 MNHEY and CDR2 SVGAGI. The CDR3 runs to 19 residues. In DNA, the CDR3 is TGTGCCAGAAAACCCCATGAACGGACAAGGGGTAGGTCGCCAGATATGCAGTATTTT. It specifies CARKPHERTRGRSPDMQYF.